This record covers a single T cell receptor (beta chain). These data come from a study of blood T cell repertoires in COVID-19. Using immunoSEQ multiplex PCR, the repertoire was profiled, and TCRdb retains in-frame clones only, with some absent. The table lists 50,000 to 65,000 clones, around 74% of them singletons. Trimming cost V 1 base and J 4 bases; bases outside gene matches: 15. Germline V CDR1 and CDR2: LGHNA, YSLEER. This CDR3 region has 20 residues. This TCR was recovered from a woman aged 50 to 65 with active or convalescent COVID-19. Sequencing was carried out using peripheral blood. J is TRBJ2-2 and V is TRBV4-3, with 10 positions matching TRBD2. The CDR3 spells CASSQVLASGSGHGTGELFF. DNA of the CDR3: TGCGCCAGCAGCCAAGTTTTGGCTAGCGGGAGCGGACATGGCACCGGGGAGCTGTTTTTT.